These 17 T cell receptor beta chains share one sample of origin, sequenced in a study of shared clonotypes between healthy human individuals. Repertoires were generated with immunoSEQ multiplex PCR, while TCRdb's copy carries only in-frame clones and drops some. The sample has millions of clones, roughly 96% seen once. Sequences were obtained from naive CD4+ T cells sorted from blood. As to subset: CD45RA+ positively selected. The origin of the receptors is a man younger than 30 in good health.

The chain is built from TRBV6-1 and TRBJ2-7; a possible D gene is TRBD2 (6 bases). The CDR3 extends over 14 amino acids. Trimming shortened V by 3 bases and J by 4 bases, and 13 bases separated the two germline ends. CDR1 and CDR2 (germline): MNHNS, SASEGT. The CDR3 here is CASSDYTGRYEQYF. The CDR3 DNA is TGTGCCAGCAGTGATTATACGGGGAGGTACGAGCAGTACTTC.

V usage is TRBV10-3 and J usage is TRBJ2-7, with a tentative D call TRBD1 (6 bases). Trimming took 7 bases from V and 5 from J, leaving 15 bases between them. CDR3 size: 13 residues. CDR1 is ENHRY, CDR2 SYGVKD, per germline. CDR3: CAITDGEGDEQYF. The CDR3 nucleotides read TGTGCCATCACCGACGGAGAGGGGGACGAGCAGTACTTC.

The sample holds one count of this clone. The rearrangement links TRBV6-5 to TRBJ2-3; D possibly corresponds to TRBD2 (7 bases). The length of the CDR3 is 14 residues. Germline assignment: CDR1 MNHEY and CDR2 SVGAGI. Trimming stripped 10 bases from V and 5 bases from J, with 19 bases between. The CDR3: CATSLGGGGDTQYF. The DNA for the CDR3 is TGTGCCACATCCCTTGGGGGGGGCGGAGATACGCAGTATTTT.

This clone appeared once. This chain joins TRBV10-3 and TRBJ2-3, with D perhaps matching TRBD1 (6 bases). Trimming pared 10 bases from V and 2 bases from J, leaving 16 bases between. Germline lookup yields CDR1 ENHRY and CDR2 SYGVKD. The CDR3 spans 14 residues. The CDR3 DNA is TGTGCCACAGGGGCCTCGAAGACCACAGATACGCAGTATTTT. Its protein is CATGASKTTDTQYF.

This chain connects TRBV7-9 to TRBJ1-1; the D is unclear. Trimming pared 2 bases from V and 2 bases from J, leaving 9 bases between. The CDR3 has 14 amino acids. The V gene's germline CDR1 is SEHNR and CDR2 FQNEAQ (reference sequence). This CDR3 is CASSLKASNTEAFF. The CDR3 DNA sequence: TGTGCCAGCAGCTTAAAGGCAAGCAACACTGAAGCTTTCTTT.

This clone was detected only once. The chain uses TRBV28 and TRBJ2-7; 11 nucleotides line up with TRBD1. Germline lookup yields CDR1 MDHEN and CDR2 SYDVKM. The CDR3 covers 17 residues. The V and J ends lost 2 bases and 5 bases, in that order; junction bases with no gene match: 11. CDR3 residues: CASSLPQGTGGSHEQYF. The CDR3 region has the DNA TGTGCCAGCAGTTTACCCCAAGGGACAGGGGGTTCCCACGAGCAGTACTTC. Combining the CDR3 with reference TRBV28 and TRBJ2-7 gives the whole variable domain DVKVTQSSRYLVKRTGEKVFLECVQDMDHENMFWYRQDPGLGLRLIYFSYDVKMKEKGDIPEGYSVSREKKERFSLILESASTNQTSMYLCASSLPQGTGGSHEQYFGPGTRLTVT.

The rearrangement links TRBV4-3 to TRBJ2-1, with D maybe TRBD2 (5 bases). Germline lookup yields CDR1 LGHNA and CDR2 YSLEER. Trimming cost V 1 base and J 3 bases, with 13 bases left between them. CDR3 length equals 16 residues. CDR3 sequence: CASSQVLDWGYNEQFF. The CDR3 nucleotides read TGCGCCAGCAGCCAAGTGTTGGACTGGGGCTACAATGAGCAGTTCTTC.

The genes are TRBV5-6 and TRBJ1-2, with no clear D. V was clipped by 5 bases and J by 8 bases, with 13 bases between them. Germline CDR1 is SGHDT and CDR2 is YYEEEE. This CDR3 is 12 amino acids long. CDR3 in amino acids: CASRSNSVGYTF. As DNA, the CDR3 is TGTGCCAGCAGATCCAATTCGGTGGGCTACACCTTC.

The genes are TRBV5-1 and TRBJ2-3, with D tentatively TRBD1 or TRBD2 (5 bases each). The CDR3 contains 15 residues. CDR1 and CDR2 from the germline V gene are SGHRS and YFSETQ. V shed 4 bases and J shed 0 bases, with 12 bases lying between them. The DNA for the CDR3 is TGCGCCAGCAGCCAGGGACGGGCCAGCACAGATACGCAGTATTTT. This codes for CASSQGRASTDTQYF.

About this clone itself: Germline and junction disagree at one end, which may indicate a read error. The chain is built from TRBV7-7 and TRBJ1-3; D not resolved. In germline, CDR1 is SSHAT, CDR2 FNYEAQ (reference sequence). The CDR3 totals 16 residues. CDR3 protein: CASSLTLGGPGNTIYF. CDR3 sequence (DNA): TGTGCTAGCAGCTTAACCCTAGGTGGCCCTGGAAACACCATATATTTT.

This clone was counted only a few times. The rearrangement uses TRBV19 and TRBJ1-5, with D tentatively TRBD1 (5 bases). Germline V lookup: CDR1 LNHDA, CDR2 SQIVND (reference sequence). This CDR3 comprises 12 residues. Trimming left V 4 bases short and J 9 bases short, with 10 bases between. The CDR3 DNA reads TGTGCCAGTAGTAGCCCTCAGGGGCCCCAGCATTTT. It specifies CASSSPQGPQHF.

V is TRBV27 and J is TRBJ2-7, with 7 bases lining up with TRBD1. CDR1 and CDR2 from the germline V gene are MNHEY and SMNVEV (reference sequence). J lost 4 bases, V lost 4 bases, and 7 bases had no gene match. The length of the CDR3 is 14 residues. The CDR3 here is CASSSGDSSYEQYF. CDR3 DNA sequence: TGTGCCAGCAGTTCCGGGGACAGCTCGTACGAGCAGTACTTC.

The chain has TRBV5-1 and TRBJ2-7; 8 positions agree with TRBD1. The V gene end was trimmed by 0 bases and the J gene end by 6 bases; junction bases not matched to a gene: 5. The CDR3 has 14 amino acids. The germline V gene has CDR1 SGHRS and CDR2 YFSETQ. The CDR3 DNA is TGCGCCAGCAGCTTGGCAGACAGGGGATCCGAGCAGTACTTC. This translates into CASSLADRGSEQYF.

The CDR3 is CASSGGPRNEQFF. The CDR3 nucleotides are TGCGCCAGCAGTGGGGGACCGAGGAATGAGCAGTTCTTC. The chain has TRBV10-2 and TRBJ2-1; the D call may be TRBD1 or TRBD2 (5 bases each). Trimming took off 4 bases at V and 7 bases at J, with 11 bases between the two ends. This CDR3 is 13 amino acids long. Germline-derived CDR1 and CDR2 are WSHSY and SAAADI.

As to this clone: The same CDR3 arises from other DNA sequences in this sample as well. The chain carries TRBV6-6 and TRBJ1-2; tentative D call: TRBD1 (5 bases). This CDR3 comprises 12 residues. Germline values: CDR1 MNHNY, CDR2 SVGAGI (reference sequence). Between the trimmed V and J ends, which lost 0 bases and 6 bases, there was a span of 5 bases. The CDR3 loop is CASSYSGDGYTF. DNA for the CDR3: TGTGCCAGCAGTTACTCAGGGGATGGCTACACCTTC.

The V gene is TRBV10-1, the J gene TRBJ1-2; no definite D call. The CDR3 is 12 residues long. V was pared by 11 bases and J by 4 bases, with 14 bases between. The germline V gene has CDR1 WNHNN and CDR2 SYGVQD (reference sequence). The CDR3 DNA reads TGCGCCTGCCAGTCACGGGGCTATGGCTACACCTTC. Its translation is CACQSRGYGYTF.

This chain uses TRBV5-4 with TRBJ2-3; D assignment may be TRBD1 or TRBD2 (6 bases each). The CDR3 runs to 14 residues. Per the germline V gene, CDR1 is SGHNT and CDR2 is YYREEE (reference sequence). V lost 0 bases, J lost 5 bases, and 10 bases lay in between. CDR3 sequence: CASSLDGGRDTQYF. DNA for the CDR3: TGTGCCAGCAGCTTGGACGGGGGCAGAGATACGCAGTATTTT.